A selection of T cell receptor beta chains follows, all from one sample in a study of OX40 agonist ivuxolimab in advanced cancers. Repertoires were generated with immunoSEQ multiplex PCR, while TCRdb's copy carries only in-frame clones and drops some. This table holds 20,000 to 25,000 clones, about 88% found once. The sample was CD4+ or CD8+ T cells sorted from blood, taken in a trial of the OX40 agonist ivuxolimab. The receptor set was obtained from an adult with an advanced solid tumor such as melanoma, head and neck, liver or kidney cancer. Both conserved end residues are part of each CDR3. Fields, in order: CDR3 protein, J gene, V gene.

cdr3_aa: CAISDSSYEQYF
j_call: TRBJ2-7
v_call: TRBV10-3

cdr3_aa: CASWKNTEAFF
j_call: TRBJ1-1
v_call: TRBV27

cdr3_aa: CASSLKRYTDTQYF
j_call: TRBJ2-3
v_call: TRBV7-8

cdr3_aa: CAITLGEGRTYEQYF
j_call: TRBJ2-7
v_call: TRBV10-3

cdr3_aa: CASSYSSGQTSYEQYF
j_call: TRBJ2-7
v_call: TRBV6-5

cdr3_aa: CASTGGAAYLGGGYTF
j_call: TRBJ1-2
v_call: TRBV18

cdr3_aa: CASSLASGGDTQYF
j_call: TRBJ2-3
v_call: TRBV27

cdr3_aa: CASSYSSPDNSPLHF
j_call: TRBJ1-6
v_call: TRBV6-5

cdr3_aa: CASNPGPATNEKLFF
j_call: TRBJ1-4
v_call: TRBV6-1

cdr3_aa: CASSHGTSGYEQYF
j_call: TRBJ2-7
v_call: TRBV5-4

cdr3_aa: CASSSGQGGYEQYF
j_call: TRBJ2-7
v_call: TRBV5-4

cdr3_aa: CASLRTESSSYNEQFF
j_call: TRBJ2-1
v_call: TRBV19

cdr3_aa: CASSLENGYGYTF
j_call: TRBJ1-2
v_call: TRBV5-1

cdr3_aa: CASSAKYRGRGDTQYF
j_call: TRBJ2-3
v_call: TRBV27

cdr3_aa: CASSGMLNNEQFF
j_call: TRBJ2-1
v_call: TRBV2

cdr3_aa: CASSSPGQGNEKLFF
j_call: TRBJ1-4
v_call: TRBV7-9

cdr3_aa: CASSELAGEDNEQFF
j_call: TRBJ2-1
v_call: TRBV6-1

cdr3_aa: CSASQGIYGYTF
j_call: TRBJ1-2
v_call: TRBV29-1

cdr3_aa: CAWGRGAYNEQFF
j_call: TRBJ2-1
v_call: TRBV30

cdr3_aa: CASSTRRGDRTDTQYF
j_call: TRBJ2-3
v_call: TRBV9

cdr3_aa: CASRPPGSTGELFF
j_call: TRBJ2-2
v_call: TRBV7-9

cdr3_aa: CASSPGSQEQYF
j_call: TRBJ2-7
v_call: TRBV9

cdr3_aa: CASSENPGGAKNIQYF
j_call: TRBJ2-4
v_call: TRBV10-2

cdr3_aa: CASSLRFNNDYGYTF
j_call: TRBJ1-2
v_call: TRBV5-5

cdr3_aa: CASSLGGQGRETQYF
j_call: TRBJ2-5
v_call: TRBV11-2

cdr3_aa: CSVEDGTNYGYTF
j_call: TRBJ1-2
v_call: TRBV29-1

cdr3_aa: CASSLASGGFSYEQYF
j_call: TRBJ2-7
v_call: TRBV5-6

cdr3_aa: CSVDTETYEQYF
j_call: TRBJ2-7
v_call: TRBV29-1

cdr3_aa: CASSIAGIRTNEKLFF
j_call: TRBJ1-4
v_call: TRBV19

cdr3_aa: CASLSGSLTDTQYF
j_call: TRBJ2-3
v_call: TRBV7-9

cdr3_aa: CASSPCCGVYEQYF
j_call: TRBJ2-7
v_call: TRBV7-9

cdr3_aa: CASSVGGSGSSGGEQFF
j_call: TRBJ2-1
v_call: TRBV9

cdr3_aa: CASSLEGVGNTIYF
j_call: TRBJ1-3
v_call: TRBV5-1

cdr3_aa: CAISEGGFDEKLFF
j_call: TRBJ1-4
v_call: TRBV10-3